This TCR beta chain stems from a study of T cells expressing NK-cell markers (TCRdb year 2020). Regarding the complete study: In sorted CD3+CD56+NKG2C+, CD3+CD56+NKG2C- and CD3+CD56-NKG2C+ T-cell subsets from several donors, TCR beta-chain repertoires were profiled. Among the eight sequenced donors, seven were HCMV-seropositive and one was HCMV-seronegative. The eight sequenced donors were randomly selected healthy volunteers, three men and five women. Illumina HiSeq 2000/2500, MiSeq or NextSeq was used to sequence libraries as 2 x 150 bp reads. Beyond this particular receptor, the publication reports: In over 5 donors, the dominant CD3+CD56+NKG2C+ clonotypes were among the top 10 CD8+ clonotypes and accounted for about 1.0-7.5% of CD8+ T cells. Those dominant clonotypes were again the most abundant among CD3+CD56-NKG2C+ cells in a few donors, at roughly 28.3-65%. Whether the expanded NKG2C-expressing T cell clones were specific for HCMV antigens remained unclear.

A remark on this clonotype: Its antigen has not been determined.

A commercial ELISA kit detecting HCMV-specific IgG in serum was used to determine HCMV serostatus. Peripheral blood mononuclear cells were isolated from blood by Ficoll density gradient centrifugation. Sequencing used an Illumina HiSeq 2000. 5'RACE template switching, by which a universal primer site and unique molecular identifiers were added, was used to make TCR beta cDNA libraries. Synthesis of cDNA was primed from the TCR beta constant segment and was followed by two consecutive PCR amplification steps. As for the original processing: MIGEC handled demultiplexing of the reads and grouping by UMI, while MiTCR was used to assemble and quantify clonotypes. To exclude erroneous sequences, only TCR cDNA sequences supported by at least two reads were retained. The tcR package was used for downstream repertoire analysis, with clonotypes matched between fractions based on CDR3 nucleotide sequence plus V segment. VDJmatch was used to annotate antigen specificity against VDJdb, with one amino acid substitution in CDR3 allowed. TCRdb reprocessed the reads, reporting each CDR3 protein sequence once and no DNA. V and J calls and clone size were set by TCRdb, not the authors. The sample table includes 140,000 to 150,000 distinct CDR3 sequences. More than 10% of the sample belongs to the ten largest clones.

For CDR1 and CDR2, the germline V gene (reference sequence) lists PRHDT and FYEKMQ. CDR3 length: 13 amino acids, cysteine to phenylalanine. No DNA sequence is on record. The V and J genes are TRBV13 and TRBJ1-5; TCRdb reports TRBD1, a call that lacks DNA to check it against. The sequencing sample was made of blood T cells: a sorted CD56 or NKG2C T cell subset, CD4+ or CD8+ T cells, or bulk PBMC T cells (not recorded which). The source of this sequence is a young man in good health. Donor details come from another sample of the same person, matched by shared clones. The CDR3 reads as follows: CASSPGTSEAQHF.